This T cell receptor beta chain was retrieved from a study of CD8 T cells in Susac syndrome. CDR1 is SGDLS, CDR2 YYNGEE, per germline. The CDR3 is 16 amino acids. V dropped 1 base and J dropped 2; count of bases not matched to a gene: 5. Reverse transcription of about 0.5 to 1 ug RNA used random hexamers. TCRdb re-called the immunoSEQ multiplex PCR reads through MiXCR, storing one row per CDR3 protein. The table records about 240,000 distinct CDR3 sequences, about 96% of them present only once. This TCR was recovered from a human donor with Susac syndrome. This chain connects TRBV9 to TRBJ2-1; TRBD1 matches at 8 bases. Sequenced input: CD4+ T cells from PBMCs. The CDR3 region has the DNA TGTGCCAGCAGCGTAACGGGGACAGGCACCTACAATGAGCAGTTCTTC. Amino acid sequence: CASSVTGTGTYNEQFF.